One T cell receptor (beta chain) is described in this entry. Its antigen is still unknown. Trimming removed 7 bases at V and 3 bases at J, with 12 bases between. Per germline, CDR1 SQVTM and CDR2 ANQGSEA. The CDR3 has 13 residues. This sample is part of a study of T cells in localized non-small cell lung cancer. TCRdb's table, derived via immunoSEQ multiplex PCR, lists solely in-frame clones and lacks some. The sample yields 5,100 or so clones, 55% seen once. Study-level results: The greatest T cell clonality was found in uninvolved adjacent lung (higher than in tumor). Because only a single region of the tumor was sequenced, heterogeneity remains possible.

The V call is TRBV29-1, the J call TRBJ2-2, with no clear D. The sequence derives from a male donor aged 60 or over with stage I squamous cell lung carcinoma. The source material was lymph node tissue, sampled before any cancer treatment. The CDR3 bases are TGCAGCGCCGACCCCTGGGACACCGGGGAGCTGTTTTTT. Its protein product is CSADPWDTGELFF.